The rows below give T cell receptor beta chains drawn from one sample of a study of blood T cell repertoires in COVID-19. Clones were read by immunoSEQ multiplex PCR, and TCRdb kept only the in-frame ones, dropping some. The sample has 90,000 to 100,000 clones; around 85% are singletons. The sequenced sample was peripheral blood. Source of these receptors: a human donor in a cohort sampled during active COVID-19. Each CDR3 is given with its conserved first and last residue. Fields, in order: D gene, clone size, V gene, J gene, CDR3 DNA, CDR3 protein. The D gene is left open where the match is weak. Rows may omit the clone size; those that give it use once, few, many or a size class.

d_call: TRBD1; clone_size: NA; v_call: TRBV7-3; j_call: TRBJ1-6; cdr3_nt: TGTGCCAGCAGCCCGGGACAGGGGGATTCACCCCTCCACTTT; cdr3_aa: CASSPGQGDSPLHF
d_call: TRBD2; clone_size: NA; v_call: TRBV7-2; j_call: TRBJ2-1; cdr3_nt: TGTGCCAGCAGCCCCAGACTAGCGGGGGACCTTGAGCAGTTCTTC; cdr3_aa: CASSPRLAGDLEQFF
d_call: TRBD1; clone_size: NA; v_call: TRBV4-3; j_call: TRBJ1-3; cdr3_nt: TGCGCCAGCAGCCAAGATCTCCAGGGGGCAGCGGGAAACACCATATATTTT; cdr3_aa: CASSQDLQGAAGNTIYF
d_call: NA; clone_size: NA; v_call: TRBV23-1; j_call: TRBJ2-2; cdr3_nt: TGCGCCAGCAGTCAACAAGAGGGAGAAGACACCGGGGAGCTGTTTTTT; cdr3_aa: CASSQQEGEDTGELFF
d_call: TRBD2; clone_size: NA; v_call: TRBV3-1/TRBV3-2; j_call: TRBJ2-1; cdr3_nt: TGTGCCAGCAGTCCCGGGCTAGCGGGTTACAATGAGCAGTTCTTC; cdr3_aa: CASSPGLAGYNEQFF
d_call: NA; clone_size: NA; v_call: TRBV5-6; j_call: TRBJ1-4; cdr3_nt: TGTGCCAGCAGCGATGGAATCCGGGAACCTAATGAAAAACTGTTTTTT; cdr3_aa: CASSDGIREPNEKLFF
d_call: NA; clone_size: NA; v_call: TRBV3-1/TRBV3-2; j_call: TRBJ2-7; cdr3_nt: TGTGCCAGCAGCCGTGGAGACTCCCGACTCGAGCAGTACTTC; cdr3_aa: CASSRGDSRLEQYF
d_call: NA; clone_size: NA; v_call: TRBV28; j_call: TRBJ1-5; cdr3_nt: TGTGCCAGCACTTCAGGTCTTCAGCCCCAGCATTTT; cdr3_aa: CASTSGLQPQHF
d_call: NA; clone_size: few; v_call: TRBV4-1; j_call: TRBJ1-6; cdr3_nt: TGCGCCAGCAGCCAGCGAGGGCAGGCCTATAATTCACCCCTCCACTTT; cdr3_aa: CASSQRGQAYNSPLHF
d_call: NA; clone_size: NA; v_call: TRBV18; j_call: TRBJ2-2; cdr3_nt: TGTGCCAGCTCACCACCCCTTTACCAGGCGAGAAAAACCGGGGAGCTGTTTTTT; cdr3_aa: CASSPPLYQARKTGELFF
d_call: TRBD2; clone_size: NA; v_call: TRBV5-1; j_call: TRBJ2-3; cdr3_nt: TGCGCCAGCAGCTCGGTTACTAGCGGGGGGGCAGATACGCAGTATTTT; cdr3_aa: CASSSVTSGGADTQYF
d_call: NA; clone_size: NA; v_call: TRBV6-6; j_call: TRBJ1-3; cdr3_nt: TGTGCCAGCAGACAGGATTCCTCTGGAAACACCATATATTTT; cdr3_aa: CASRQDSSGNTIYF
d_call: NA; clone_size: NA; v_call: TRBV19; j_call: TRBJ2-1; cdr3_nt: TGTGCCAGCCGCCTTGAGCGGAGCTCCTACAATGAGCAGTTCTTC; cdr3_aa: CASRLERSSYNEQFF
d_call: TRBD2; clone_size: NA; v_call: TRBV5-4; j_call: TRBJ2-3; cdr3_nt: TGTGCCAGCAGCCCCGGACTAGGCACAGATACGCAGTATTTT; cdr3_aa: CASSPGLGTDTQYF
d_call: TRBD1; clone_size: NA; v_call: TRBV6-5; j_call: TRBJ2-7; cdr3_nt: TGTGCCAGCAGTTCTGACAGGGCCGCCTACGAGCAGTACTTC; cdr3_aa: CASSSDRAAYEQYF
d_call: TRBD1; clone_size: once; v_call: TRBV25-1; j_call: TRBJ2-7; cdr3_nt: TGTGCCAGCAGTCCGGGACAGGGGCTCTACGAGCAGTACTTC; cdr3_aa: CASSPGQGLYEQYF
d_call: NA; clone_size: NA; v_call: TRBV7-3; j_call: TRBJ1-3; cdr3_nt: TGTGCCAGCAGCTTAACTGGTGGCTCCTCTGGAAACACCATATATTTT; cdr3_aa: CASSLTGGSSGNTIYF
d_call: NA; clone_size: NA; v_call: TRBV30; j_call: TRBJ1-1; cdr3_nt: TGTGCCTCGTCCGGTTTCAACACTGAAGCTTTCTTT; cdr3_aa: CASSGFNTEAFF
d_call: NA; clone_size: NA; v_call: TRBV19; j_call: TRBJ1-6; cdr3_nt: TGTGCCAGTAGTATGGGGGCGGCTTTTCCCCTCCACTTT; cdr3_aa: CASSMGAAFPLHF
d_call: NA; clone_size: NA; v_call: TRBV3-1/TRBV3-2; j_call: TRBJ1-5; cdr3_nt: TGTGCCAGCAGCCAAGGTTTCTGGGGGAGGGATCAGCCCCAGCATTTT; cdr3_aa: CASSQGFWGRDQPQHF
d_call: NA; clone_size: NA; v_call: TRBV3-1/TRBV3-2; j_call: TRBJ2-3; cdr3_nt: TGTGCCAGCAGCCAAGATTACAGCCGCACAGATACGCAGTATTTT; cdr3_aa: CASSQDYSRTDTQYF
d_call: TRBD1; clone_size: many; v_call: TRBV6-5; j_call: TRBJ1-1; cdr3_nt: TGTGCCAGCAGGGGGACAGGGCACACTGAAGCTTTCTTT; cdr3_aa: CASRGTGHTEAFF
d_call: NA; clone_size: NA; v_call: TRBV11-2; j_call: TRBJ1-1; cdr3_nt: TGTGCCAGCAGCGAGAGCATGGGGGGAGTCACTGAAGCTTTCTTT; cdr3_aa: CASSESMGGVTEAFF
d_call: NA; clone_size: NA; v_call: TRBV21-1; j_call: TRBJ2-1; cdr3_nt: TGTGCCAGCAGCAAAGAGCGGGGGGCCTCCTACAATGAGCAGTTCTTC; cdr3_aa: CASSKERGASYNEQFF
d_call: NA; clone_size: NA; v_call: TRBV5-1; j_call: TRBJ2-7; cdr3_nt: TGCGCCAGCAGCTTGGCAGGGACTCGGGAGCAGTACTTC; cdr3_aa: CASSLAGTREQYF
d_call: NA; clone_size: large; v_call: TRBV27; j_call: TRBJ2-1; cdr3_nt: TGTGCCAGCAGCACCGGAGGGCATGGGCAGTTCTTC; cdr3_aa: CASSTGGHGQFF
d_call: NA; clone_size: NA; v_call: TRBV27; j_call: TRBJ2-1; cdr3_nt: TGTGCCAGCAGTTCCCGGACAATCCCTTCGGCCAATGAGCAGTTCTTC; cdr3_aa: CASSSRTIPSANEQFF
d_call: NA; clone_size: NA; v_call: TRBV6-5; j_call: TRBJ1-3; cdr3_nt: TGTGCCAGCAGTTACTCGGCAGGGGCAGGAAACACCATATATTTT; cdr3_aa: CASSYSAGAGNTIYF
d_call: TRBD2; clone_size: NA; v_call: TRBV7-2; j_call: TRBJ2-5; cdr3_nt: TGTGCCAGCAGCTGGACTAGCGGGGGGGCACGAGAGACCCAGTACTTC; cdr3_aa: CASSWTSGGARETQYF
d_call: NA; clone_size: NA; v_call: TRBV11-1; j_call: TRBJ1-1; cdr3_nt: TGTGCCAGCAGCTTAGAGGCAGGGGACACTGAAGCTTTCTTT; cdr3_aa: CASSLEAGDTEAFF
d_call: TRBD1; clone_size: once; v_call: TRBV19; j_call: TRBJ1-2; cdr3_nt: TGTGCCAGTAGGACACAGGGGCCGGGAATCTATGGCTACACCTTC; cdr3_aa: CASRTQGPGIYGYTF
d_call: NA; clone_size: NA; v_call: TRBV4-2; j_call: TRBJ2-2; cdr3_nt: TGTGCCAGCAGCCAAGTCTCCAGGTTCGCCGGGGAGCTGTTTTTT; cdr3_aa: CASSQVSRFAGELFF
d_call: TRBD1; clone_size: NA; v_call: TRBV9; j_call: TRBJ2-5; cdr3_nt: TGTGCCAGCAGTGCCGGGACAGGGGGTTATGGAGAGACCCAGTACTTC; cdr3_aa: CASSAGTGGYGETQYF
d_call: NA; clone_size: NA; v_call: TRBV6-5; j_call: TRBJ1-1; cdr3_nt: TGTGCCAGCAGTTACTCGGGAGTAATTAGTACTGAAGCTTTCTTT; cdr3_aa: CASSYSGVISTEAFF
d_call: TRBD1; clone_size: NA; v_call: TRBV7-9; j_call: TRBJ2-3; cdr3_nt: TGTGCCAGCAGCCATCAGGGGGCGGAGGCTACAGATACGCAGTATTTT; cdr3_aa: CASSHQGAEATDTQYF
d_call: TRBD2; clone_size: NA; v_call: TRBV6-5; j_call: TRBJ2-3; cdr3_nt: TGTGCCACCGGGGGAGGGTATACGCAGTATTTT; cdr3_aa: CATGGGYTQYF
d_call: TRBD1; clone_size: NA; v_call: TRBV6-6; j_call: TRBJ1-2; cdr3_nt: TGTGCCAGCAGACCATCGGACAGGGGGTTCGGCTACACCTTC; cdr3_aa: CASRPSDRGFGYTF
d_call: TRBD2; clone_size: NA; v_call: TRBV5-6; j_call: TRBJ2-5; cdr3_nt: TGTGCCAGCAGCTTGGGGGGGGGAGGGCCTGCAGAGACCCAGTACTTC; cdr3_aa: CASSLGGGGPAETQYF
d_call: NA; clone_size: NA; v_call: TRBV6-5; j_call: TRBJ1-1; cdr3_nt: TGTGCCAGCACCGCCAGGGGTGAAGCTTTCTTT; cdr3_aa: CASTARGEAFF
d_call: NA; clone_size: NA; v_call: TRBV19; j_call: TRBJ2-3; cdr3_nt: TGTGCCAGTAGTATAGAGGAGCAGGGGCGCACAGATACGCAGTATTTT; cdr3_aa: CASSIEEQGRTDTQYF
d_call: TRBD2; clone_size: few; v_call: TRBV7-6; j_call: TRBJ2-7; cdr3_nt: TGTGCCAGCAGCTTAGTGGGACTAGCGGACGAGCAGTACTTC; cdr3_aa: CASSLVGLADEQYF
d_call: NA; clone_size: NA; v_call: TRBV12-3/TRBV12-4; j_call: TRBJ1-4; cdr3_nt: TGTGCCAGCAGACAAGGGGTTCGCGAAAAACTGTTTTTT; cdr3_aa: CASRQGVREKLFF
d_call: TRBD1; clone_size: NA; v_call: TRBV5-6; j_call: TRBJ1-2; cdr3_nt: TGTGCCAGCAGCACAGTACGCCTTGACAGGGGCTATGGCTACACCTTC; cdr3_aa: CASSTVRLDRGYGYTF
d_call: TRBD1; clone_size: NA; v_call: TRBV5-1; j_call: TRBJ1-1; cdr3_nt: TGCGCCAGCAGCTCCGAGGGACAGGGGAGGGCTGGCGGAGCAGCTTTCTTT; cdr3_aa: CASSSEGQGRAGGAAFF
d_call: TRBD1; clone_size: NA; v_call: TRBV9; j_call: TRBJ1-1; cdr3_nt: TGTGCCAGCAGCGACGGACAGGGAGGCACTGAAGCTTTCTTT; cdr3_aa: CASSDGQGGTEAFF
d_call: TRBD1; clone_size: many; v_call: TRBV9; j_call: TRBJ2-2; cdr3_nt: TGTGCCAGCAGCGCGGGGACAGGGGGCGTTGTCGGGGAGCTGTTTTTT; cdr3_aa: CASSAGTGGVVGELFF
d_call: NA; clone_size: NA; v_call: TRBV6-2/TRBV6-3; j_call: TRBJ1-5; cdr3_nt: TGTGCCAGCAGTTACGGGGGCGACAATCAGCCCCAGCATTTT; cdr3_aa: CASSYGGDNQPQHF
d_call: NA; clone_size: NA; v_call: TRBV19; j_call: TRBJ1-3; cdr3_nt: TGTGCCAGTAGTTCAAGCGTGGGGCAGATCAGCTCTGGAAACACCATATATTTT; cdr3_aa: CASSSSVGQISSGNTIYF
d_call: NA; clone_size: NA; v_call: TRBV25-1; j_call: TRBJ1-1; cdr3_nt: TGTGCCAGCAGTGAAAGGGCGCGGGGGCACGCTTTCTTT; cdr3_aa: CASSERARGHAFF
d_call: TRBD1; clone_size: NA; v_call: TRBV27; j_call: TRBJ1-1; cdr3_nt: TGTGCCAGCAGTAAGGGTCGCGGCAGGGGGCCGAACACTGAAGCTTTCTTT; cdr3_aa: CASSKGRGRGPNTEAFF
d_call: TRBD2; clone_size: NA; v_call: TRBV4-1; j_call: TRBJ2-7; cdr3_nt: TGCGCCAGCAGCCAGGTCCGGGGGGACTCCTACGAGCAGTACTTC; cdr3_aa: CASSQVRGDSYEQYF
d_call: NA; clone_size: NA; v_call: TRBV28; j_call: TRBJ2-7; cdr3_nt: TGTGCCAGCAGTTTAGAGGTAGCGGCCTACGAGCAGTACTTC; cdr3_aa: CASSLEVAAYEQYF
d_call: TRBD2; clone_size: NA; v_call: TRBV20-1; j_call: TRBJ2-1; cdr3_nt: TGCAGTGCTAGTGGGCCCCGACTAGCGGGAAATCACCCATCCTACAATGAGCAGTTCTTC; cdr3_aa: CSASGPRLAGNHPSYNEQFF
d_call: TRBD1; clone_size: NA; v_call: TRBV27; j_call: TRBJ2-3; cdr3_nt: TGTGCCAGCAGTCCGTTGGACAGGACAGATACGCAGTATTTT; cdr3_aa: CASSPLDRTDTQYF
d_call: TRBD1; clone_size: NA; v_call: TRBV9; j_call: TRBJ1-3; cdr3_nt: TGTGCCAGCAGCGTGTCGCAGGGGGTTGTAGCTGGAAACACCATATATTTT; cdr3_aa: CASSVSQGVVAGNTIYF
d_call: TRBD1; clone_size: few; v_call: TRBV27; j_call: TRBJ2-7; cdr3_nt: TGTGCCAGCAGGCGGACAGGGGGCTACGAGCAGTACTTC; cdr3_aa: CASRRTGGYEQYF
d_call: TRBD1; clone_size: NA; v_call: TRBV19; j_call: TRBJ2-1; cdr3_nt: TGTGCCAGTAGTTTCCCACAGGGGGGTACTGAGCAGTTCTTC; cdr3_aa: CASSFPQGGTEQFF
d_call: TRBD1; clone_size: NA; v_call: TRBV27; j_call: TRBJ1-2; cdr3_nt: TGTGCCAGCAGTTTACGACAGGGTAATTATGGCTACACCTTC; cdr3_aa: CASSLRQGNYGYTF
d_call: NA; clone_size: NA; v_call: TRBV28; j_call: TRBJ2-5; cdr3_nt: TGTGCCAGCAGTCGCTCCGGGCGGGTGACCCAGTACTTC; cdr3_aa: CASSRSGRVTQYF
d_call: NA; clone_size: NA; v_call: TRBV27; j_call: TRBJ1-6; cdr3_nt: TGTGCCAGCAGCCCTCTCCGAGGGGGGGTGAATTCACCCCTCCACTTT; cdr3_aa: CASSPLRGGVNSPLHF